What follows describes a single TCR beta chain. The data derive from a study of shared clonotypes between healthy human individuals. Trimming removed 2 bases from V and 0 bases from J, with 8 bases in between. There are 14 residues in the CDR3. Germline V CDR1 and CDR2: MNHEY, SMNVEV (reference sequence). Profiling relied on immunoSEQ multiplex PCR, and the TCRdb table lists in-frame clones only, not all of them. Here the sample spans about 380,000 clones, 96% being singletons. V is TRBV27 and J is TRBJ2-7; tentatively, D is TRBD2 (5 bases). Source material: memory CD8+ T cells sorted from blood. Indicated subset: CD45RO+ cells pooled with CCR7-negative TemRA cells. The origin of this receptor is a man in his thirties or forties in good health. The CDR3 DNA reads as TGTGCCAGCAGTTTAAGTGAGGGCTCCTACGAGCAGTACTTC. Amino acids: CASSLSEGSYEQYF.